This TCR beta chain was captured in a study of T cell responses to AZD1222 COVID-19 vaccine. TCRdb keeps only in-frame clones here, not all; method: immunoSEQ multiplex PCR. Here the sample spans around 200,000 clones, approximately 94% being singletons. Trimming removed 4 bases from V and 2 bases from J, with 11 bases in between. Germline CDR1 reads MNHEY; CDR2 reads SVGAGI. This CDR3 has 14 residues. As concerns this clone: Its antigen is not identified.

Notes on the study in general: After the peak T cell response, and only then, were repertoires sampled. Spike-specific TCR breadth and depth grew following two AZD1222 doses.

This chain uses TRBV6-5 with TRBJ1-1; tentative D call: TRBD1 (6 bases). The receptor comes from an adult who received the AZD1222 COVID-19 vaccine. This material consisted of peripheral blood, taken 28 days after the second AZD1222 dose. For the CDR3, the DNA is TGTGCCAGCAGTTCGATACAGGGAAACACTGAAGCTTTCTTT. This translates into CASSSIQGNTEAFF.